This is a list of T cell receptor beta chains from one sample in a study of blood T cells in healthy people across ages. Each CDR3 protein is one row after TCRdb ran MiXCR on the 5' RACE reads. The sample shows roughly 700,000 distinct CDR3 sequences, 45% to 50% of them seen only once. Sequencing used blood. These receptor sequences come from a woman in her sixties or seventies in good health. Both conserved end residues are part of each CDR3. The order of the fields is clone size, D gene, J gene, V gene, CDR3 DNA, CDR3 protein. D genes are given only for firm matches. Not every row has a clone size; where given, it reads once, few, many or a size class.

-	TRBD1	TRBJ1-2	TRBV6-1	TGTGCCAGCAGTCGGACAGGGGGCGGTTCAGCACCCTATGGCTACACCTTC	CASSRTGGGSAPYGYTF
few	TRBD2	TRBJ2-2	TRBV7-9	TGTGCCAGCAGCTTACTAGCGGGAGGTGAGCTGTTTTTT	CASSLLAGGELFF
-	TRBD1	TRBJ1-1	TRBV20-1	TGCAGTGCTAGAAGGGACAGGGGGCTTGGAAGGGAAGCTTTCTTT	CSARRDRGLGREAFF
-	-	TRBJ2-5	TRBV20-1	TGCAATGCTCCTCCGGGGGAGACCCAGTACTTC	CNAPPGETQYF
-	TRBD2	TRBJ2-7	TRBV12-3/TRBV12-4	TGTGCCAGCAACGTAGCGGGAGGTCACTACGAGCAGTACTTC	CASNVAGGHYEQYF
-	TRBD1	TRBJ2-7	TRBV7-2	TGTGCCAGCAGCTTAGCGGGACAGGGGTACGACGAGCAGTACTTC	CASSLAGQGYDEQYF
few	TRBD2	TRBJ2-7	TRBV20-1	TGCAGTGCAGTGGGGCCACAGCGGGATCCCTACGAGCAGTACTTC	CSAVGPQRDPYEQYF
-	-	TRBJ1-2	TRBV29-1	TGCAGCGGAACCTCTGGCCCCTATGGCTACACCTTC	CSGTSGPYGYTF
-	TRBD2	TRBJ2-7	TRBV20-1	TGCAGTGCTCTCGGGACTAGCGGGAGCTCCTACGAGCAGTACTTC	CSALGTSGSSYEQYF
-	TRBD2	TRBJ2-7	TRBV24-1	TGTGCCACCAGTGGTCCTCCTAGCGGGAGATTGTACTTC	CATSGPPSGRLYF
once	-	TRBJ1-6	TRBV7-2	TGTGCCAGCAGCTTATACAGGTCTACTAGCTCCTATAATTCACCCCTCCACTTT	CASSLYRSTSSYNSPLHF
-	TRBD1	TRBJ1-2	TRBV7-9	TGTGCCAGCAGCTTATTTTCGACAGGGCTTAACTATGGCTACACCTTC	CASSLFSTGLNYGYTF
-	TRBD1	TRBJ2-3	TRBV6-2/TRBV6-3	TGTGCCAGCAGCCTAAACTTGAGGACAGGGACGACTATAACAGGGGATACGCAGTATTTT	CASSLNLRTGTTITGDTQYF
-	TRBD2	TRBJ2-7	TRBV7-2	TGTGCCAGCAGCTTAGAACCGGGACTAGCGGGAGGTTCCGAGCAGTACTTC	CASSLEPGLAGGSEQYF
-	TRBD2	TRBJ2-1	TRBV10-3	TGTGCCATCATCTCACTAGCGGGAGTCGATCACCGCTCCTACAATGAGCAGTTCTTC	CAIISLAGVDHRSYNEQFF
-	-	TRBJ1-5	TRBV28	TGTGCCAGCAGTTTGTACAGTCAGCCCCAGCATTTT	CASSLYSQPQHF
few	TRBD1	TRBJ2-7	TRBV6-2/TRBV6-3	TGTGCCAGCAGTTACTCGTATGGCCGGGACAGGGGCAACGAGCAGTACTTC	CASSYSYGRDRGNEQYF
few	TRBD2	TRBJ2-1	TRBV29-1	TGCAGCGCCTGGGACTACTCCTACAATGAGCAGTTCTTC	CSAWDYSYNEQFF
-	TRBD2	TRBJ2-1	TRBV9	TGTGCCAGCGCGGGGGATGAGCAGTTCTTC	CASAGDEQFF
-	-	TRBJ2-1	TRBV5-1	TGCGCCAGCAGCTTGAGACATCTTGGCTACAATGAGCAGTTCTTC	CASSLRHLGYNEQFF
-	-	TRBJ1-6	TRBV7-6	TGTGCCAGCAGCTTTACAGGGACCGATTCACCCCTCCACTTT	CASSFTGTDSPLHF